A single TCR beta chain is shown here with its context. This entry is derived from a study of blood T cell repertoires in COVID-19. In germline, CDR1 is SGHTA, CDR2 FQGNSA. This CDR3 comprises 14 residues. V was pared by 0 bases and J by 0 bases, with 5 bases between. TCRdb's table, derived via immunoSEQ multiplex PCR, lists solely in-frame clones and lacks some. The sample records some 100,000 clones, about nine tenths being singletons. The source of this sequence is a man over 45 with acute or convalescent COVID-19. V gene TRBV7-2 combines with J gene TRBJ1-2, with unresolved D. What was sequenced was peripheral blood. The CDR3 loop is CASSLATPNYGYTF. As DNA, the CDR3 is TGTGCCAGCAGCTTAGCGACACCTAACTATGGCTACACCTTC.